This T cell receptor beta chain stems from a study of cytomegalovirus exposure and HLA in healthy donors. At the level of the study: The 120 validation repertoires used the same platform as the 550 to 850 first-cohort repertoires (as reported by a later analysis). General study results and limits: With high specificity and sensitivity, the classifier reportedly diagnosed cytomegalovirus status. The listing of approximately 160 TCR beta chains classed them as cytomegalovirus-associated.

A word on this clone: Antigen unknown.

Libraries were prepared by immunoSEQ multiplex PCR; TCRdb keeps only in-frame clonotypes and omits some of them. Here the sample spans 120,000 to 150,000 clones, 84% being singletons. The sample taken for sequencing was PBMCs. This clonotype originated in a woman aged 25-40 years in good health and CMV-seronegative.

CDR3 bases: TGTGCCAGCAGTTACCAGGGCTCTGGAAACACCATATATTTT. Protein: CASSYQGSGNTIYF. V usage is TRBV6-6 and J usage is TRBJ1-3, with D possibly matching TRBD1 (5 bases). Germline V gives CDR1 MNHNY, CDR2 SVGAGI (reference sequence). V was clipped by 2 bases and J by 0 bases, with 5 bases between them. The CDR3 extends over 14 amino acids.